A selection of T cell receptor beta chains follows, all from one sample in a study of cytomegalovirus exposure and HLA in healthy donors. Data came from immunoSEQ multiplex PCR; TCRdb stores just in-frame clones and leaves some out. The table lists nearly 200,000 clones, over 75% of them singletons. The material sequenced was PBMCs. These receptors all come from a boy aged 2 to 10 in good health and CMV-seronegative. CDR3s leave out the opening cysteine and the closing phenylalanine or tryptophan. Fields, in order: J gene, V gene, CDR3 protein.

>TRBJ2-7|TRBV6-5
ASSYSIRGEQY
>TRBJ2-7|TRBV20-1
SALGALEQY
>TRBJ2-3|TRBV4-3
ASSQDSVLAGSTDTQY
>TRBJ2-7|TRBV7-9
ASSLRSRLGTGMYEQY
>TRBJ2-5|TRBV5-1
ASSLMDGTGRKTQY
>TRBJ1-6|TRBV7-9
ASSLVGQGAINSPLH
>TRBJ1-3|TRBV6-5
ASSRQISGNTIY
>TRBJ2-5|TRBV7-2
ASSRTSGGAPGETQY
>TRBJ2-5|TRBV5-5
ASSLPQETQY
>TRBJ2-1|TRBV6-5
ASSLDRYNEQF
>TRBJ2-3|TRBV19
ASRGLMSGEY
>TRBJ2-3|TRBV7-8
ASSPKGLNTDTQY
>TRBJ2-7|TRBV6-1
ASSSETGVSYEQY
>TRBJ2-1|TRBV30
AWSPGHFGNEQF
>TRBJ1-6|TRBV30
AWSPGSYSPLH
>TRBJ1-3|TRBV18
ASSQRDRGYSGNTIY
>TRBJ1-3|TRBV9
ASSTTNSGNTIY
>TRBJ2-2|TRBV13
ASSLRLAGGANTGELF
>TRBJ2-3|TRBV2
ASRVGGLTDTQY
>TRBJ1-1|TRBV7-2
ASSLVAGGNTEAF
>TRBJ2-5|TRBV7-2
ASSFRLADQETQY
>TRBJ1-5|TRBV6-5
ASSSTLDQPQH
>TRBJ2-1|TRBV5-6
ASRPQRGKLNEQF
>TRBJ2-3|TRBV5-4
ASSLLAGGSRADTQY
>TRBJ2-5|TRBV27
ANFRRGQETQY
>TRBJ2-5|TRBV5-6
ASSLDGGVGTSGQETQY
>TRBJ1-5|TRBV13
ARSGSNQPQH
>TRBJ1-1|TRBV30
AWSPKTGRNTEAF
>TRBJ2-7|TRBV6-5
ASSSPGHTYEQY
>TRBJ2-3|TRBV9
ASSGAGGRKDTQY
>TRBJ2-1|TRBV2
ASSDRYNEQF
>TRBJ2-1|TRBV7-2
ASSLGGVYNEQF
>TRBJ2-1|TRBV5-6
ASSQLAGGENNEQF
>TRBJ1-2|TRBV5-8
ASSRTEYYGYT
>TRBJ2-2|TRBV18
ASSPRSSGELF
>TRBJ1-1|TRBV11-2
ASSLDNRAPTEAF
>TRBJ2-5|TRBV11-2
ASSLAGGPQETQY
>TRBJ2-3|TRBV5-4
ASSLGQSTDTQY
>TRBJ1-5|TRBV6-5
ASSYGRGHQPQH
>TRBJ1-1|TRBV5-4
ASSPLTTGTPEAF
>TRBJ1-4|TRBV15
ATSRGTGGRSEKLF
>TRBJ1-5|TRBV5-1
ASSLEPGDGQPQH
>TRBJ2-1|TRBV7-9
ASSFSGLNEQF
>TRBJ1-4|TRBV14
ASSRDQATNEKLF
>TRBJ2-4|TRBV7-8
ASTLDFRDIQY
>TRBJ2-1|TRBV5-1
ASSRIGVGTGTYNEQF
>TRBJ2-3|TRBV28
ASSIRTSVDTQY
>TRBJ2-7|TRBV7-2
ASSLYYEQY
>TRBJ2-7|TRBV7-2
ASSLGPADSYEQY
>TRBJ1-4|TRBV4-1
ASGEGREKLF
>TRBJ1-1|TRBV7-8
ASSLRARLQGLNTEAF
>TRBJ1-1|TRBV7-8
ASSLRPGVNTEAF